The TCR beta chain described here comes from a study of T cells after posttransplantation cyclophosphamide. In this sample, this clone turned up many times. Its antigen remains unknown. The germline CDR1 and CDR2 sequences are SGHDN and FVKESK. CDR3 length: 13 amino acids. Trimming left V 4 bases short and J 0 bases short, with 6 bases between. Here immunoSEQ multiplex PCR was the method, and the copy in TCRdb shows in-frame clones only, minus some. Singletons are absent from the sample, which has about 37,000 clones. Study-level findings and limits: TRB clonality was highly associated with recipient CMV seropositivity and reactivation. Later blood repertoires were often dominated by clones from the donor CD8+ memory compartment.

The TCR was taken from a man aged 25-45 years in good health and a related stem cell transplant donor. Sequenced sample: PBMCs. The V gene is TRBV14, the J gene TRBJ1-1; D not resolved. The DNA of the CDR3 is TGTGCCAGCAGCCGAACGGTGAACACTGAAGCTTTCTTT. It specifies CASSRTVNTEAFF.